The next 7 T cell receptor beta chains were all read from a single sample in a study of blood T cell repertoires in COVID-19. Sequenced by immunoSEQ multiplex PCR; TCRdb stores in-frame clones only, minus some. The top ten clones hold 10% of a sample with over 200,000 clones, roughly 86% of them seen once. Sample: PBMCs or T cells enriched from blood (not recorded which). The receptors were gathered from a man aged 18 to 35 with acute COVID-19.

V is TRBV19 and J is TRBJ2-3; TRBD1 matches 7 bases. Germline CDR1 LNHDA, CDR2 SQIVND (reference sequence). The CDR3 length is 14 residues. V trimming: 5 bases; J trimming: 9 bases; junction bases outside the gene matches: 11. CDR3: CASSGQGTVGTQYF. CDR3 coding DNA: TGTGCCAGTAGTGGGCAGGGGACAGTGGGAACGCAGTATTTT.

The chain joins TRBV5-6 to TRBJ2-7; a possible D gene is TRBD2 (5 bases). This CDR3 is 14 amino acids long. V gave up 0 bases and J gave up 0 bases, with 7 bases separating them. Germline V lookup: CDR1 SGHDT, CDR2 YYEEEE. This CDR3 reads CASSLGESSYEQYF. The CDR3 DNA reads TGTGCCAGCAGCTTGGGGGAGAGCTCCTACGAGCAGTACTTC. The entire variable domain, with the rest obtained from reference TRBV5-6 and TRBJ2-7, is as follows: DAGVTQSPTHLIKTRGQQVTLRCSPKSGHDTVSWYQQALGQGPQFIFQYYEEEERQRGNFPDRFSGHQFPNYSSELNVNALLLGDSALYLCASSLGESSYEQYFGPGTRLTVT.

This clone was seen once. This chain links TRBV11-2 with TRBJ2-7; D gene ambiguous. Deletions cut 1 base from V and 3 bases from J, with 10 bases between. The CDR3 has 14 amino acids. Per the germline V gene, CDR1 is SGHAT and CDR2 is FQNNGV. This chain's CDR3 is CASSLVRKLYEQYF. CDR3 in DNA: TGTGCCAGCAGCTTAGTGCGGAAGCTCTACGAGCAGTACTTC.

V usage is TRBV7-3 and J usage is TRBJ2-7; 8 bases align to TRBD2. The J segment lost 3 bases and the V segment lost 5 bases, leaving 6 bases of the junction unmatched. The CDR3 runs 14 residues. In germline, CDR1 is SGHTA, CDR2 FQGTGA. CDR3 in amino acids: CASSKSGGYYEQYF. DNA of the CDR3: TGTGCCAGCAGCAAGAGCGGGGGATACTACGAGCAGTACTTC.

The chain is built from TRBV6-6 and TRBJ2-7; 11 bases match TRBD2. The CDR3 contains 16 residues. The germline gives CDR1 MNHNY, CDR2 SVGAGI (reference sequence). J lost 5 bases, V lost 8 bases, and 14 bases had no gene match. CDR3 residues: CASERTSGRGNDEQYF. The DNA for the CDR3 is TGTGCCAGCGAAAGGACTAGCGGGCGAGGGAACGACGAGCAGTACTTC.

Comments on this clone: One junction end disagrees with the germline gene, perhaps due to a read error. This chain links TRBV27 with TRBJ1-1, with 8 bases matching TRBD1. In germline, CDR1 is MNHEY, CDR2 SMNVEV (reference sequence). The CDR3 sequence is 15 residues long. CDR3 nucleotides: TGTGCCACAATACTTTCAGGGGGCTTGAAAACTGAAGCTTTCTTT. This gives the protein CATILSGGLKTEAFF.

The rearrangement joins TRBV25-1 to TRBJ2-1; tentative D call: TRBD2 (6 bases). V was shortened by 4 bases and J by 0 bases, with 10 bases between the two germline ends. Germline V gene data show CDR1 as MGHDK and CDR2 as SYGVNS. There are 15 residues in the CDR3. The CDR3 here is CASSGGISSYNEQFF. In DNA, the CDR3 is TGTGCCAGCAGTGGCGGGATCAGCTCCTACAATGAGCAGTTCTTC.